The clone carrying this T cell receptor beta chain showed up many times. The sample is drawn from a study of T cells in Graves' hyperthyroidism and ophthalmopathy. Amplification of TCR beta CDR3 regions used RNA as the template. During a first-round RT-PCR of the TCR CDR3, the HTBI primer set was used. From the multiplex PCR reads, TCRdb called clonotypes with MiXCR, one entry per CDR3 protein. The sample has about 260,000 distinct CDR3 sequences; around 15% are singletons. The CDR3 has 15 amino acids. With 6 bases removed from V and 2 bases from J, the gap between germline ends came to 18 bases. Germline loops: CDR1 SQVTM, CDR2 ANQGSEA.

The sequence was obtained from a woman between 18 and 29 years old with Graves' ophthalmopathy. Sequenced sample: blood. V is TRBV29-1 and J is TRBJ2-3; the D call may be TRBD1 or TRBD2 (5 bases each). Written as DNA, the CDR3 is TGCAGCGTCAAGGGTCAAGGGACGGACACAGATACGCAGTATTTT. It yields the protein CSVKGQGTDTDTQYF.